These T cell receptor beta chains were read from a single sample in a study of tumor and adjacent non-tumor tissue in lung cancer. TCRdb re-called the multiplex PCR reads with MiXCR, one entry per CDR3 protein. The sample contains roughly 65,000 distinct CDR3 sequences, almost 60% of which appear only once. The sequencing sample was made of lung tumor tissue. The receptors stem from a man in his fifties or sixties with non-small cell lung cancer. Both conserved end residues are part of each CDR3. The D gene is left open where the match is weak. Size is omitted from some rows. Given values are once, few, many or a class for expanded clones.

V gene	clone size	CDR3 length	J gene	D gene	CDR3 protein	CDR3 DNA
TRBV28	many	11	TRBJ1-5	-	CASSQEQPQHF	TGTGCCAGCAGCCAAGAACAGCCCCAGCATTTT
TRBV6-1	many	15	TRBJ2-7	-	CASSARTTEWNEQYF	TGTGCCAGCAGTGCCCGAACGACAGAGTGGAACGAGCAGTACTTC
TRBV5-1	few	15	TRBJ2-2	-	CASKRGTDSTGELFF	TGCGCCAGCAAGAGGGGGACCGATTCCACCGGGGAGCTGTTTTTT
TRBV19	-	13	TRBJ1-5	TRBD1	CASSRGGNQPQHF	TGTGCCAGTAGCAGGGGGGGCAATCAGCCCCAGCATTTT
TRBV7-9	-	11	TRBJ2-7	-	CTSSRTEVYHF	TGTACCAGCTCCCGGACAGAGGTGTACCACTTT
TRBV5-6	many	16	TRBJ2-5	-	CASSRRFVQGQETQYF	TGTGCCAGCAGCCGTCGGTTTGTCCAGGGTCAAGAGACCCAGTACTTC
TRBV29-1	-	13	TRBJ1-4	-	CSVSGQTDEKLFF	TGCAGCGTTTCCGGACAGACTGATGAAAAACTGTTTTTT
TRBV6-1	-	14	TRBJ2-7	-	CASMERVRSYEQYF	TGTGCCAGCATGGAGAGGGTGCGATCTTACGAGCAGTACTTC
TRBV12-3/TRBV12-4	many	14	TRBJ2-1	TRBD1	CASSLSGQVNEQFF	TGTGCCAGCAGTTTATCGGGACAGGTCAATGAGCAGTTCTTC
TRBV2	many	14	TRBJ2-5	TRBD1	CASSTTGVVETQYF	TGTGCCAGCAGTACGACAGGGGTCGTGGAGACCCAGTACTTC